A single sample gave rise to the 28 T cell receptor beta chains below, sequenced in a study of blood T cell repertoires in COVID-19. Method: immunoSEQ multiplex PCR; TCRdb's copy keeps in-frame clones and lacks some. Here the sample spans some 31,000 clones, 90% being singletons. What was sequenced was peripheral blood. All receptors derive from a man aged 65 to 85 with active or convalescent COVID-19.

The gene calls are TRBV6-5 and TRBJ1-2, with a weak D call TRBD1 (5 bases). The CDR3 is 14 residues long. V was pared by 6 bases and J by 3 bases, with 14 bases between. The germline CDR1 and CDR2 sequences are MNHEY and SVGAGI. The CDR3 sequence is CASSPGTEYYGYTF. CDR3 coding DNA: TGTGCCAGCAGCCCAGGGACTGAGTACTATGGCTACACCTTC.

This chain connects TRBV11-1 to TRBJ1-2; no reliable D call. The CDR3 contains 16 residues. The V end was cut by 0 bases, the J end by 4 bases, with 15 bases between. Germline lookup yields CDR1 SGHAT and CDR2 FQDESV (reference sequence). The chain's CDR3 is CASSLAKRVPGYGYTF. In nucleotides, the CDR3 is TGTGCCAGCAGCTTAGCGAAGAGGGTTCCGGGCTATGGCTACACCTTC. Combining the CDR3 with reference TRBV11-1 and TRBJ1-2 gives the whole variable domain EAEVAQSPRYKITEKSQAVAFWCDPISGHATLYWYRQILGQGPELLVQFQDESVVDDSQLPKDRFSAERLKGVDSTLKIQPAELGDSAMYLCASSLAKRVPGYGYTFGSGTRLTVV.

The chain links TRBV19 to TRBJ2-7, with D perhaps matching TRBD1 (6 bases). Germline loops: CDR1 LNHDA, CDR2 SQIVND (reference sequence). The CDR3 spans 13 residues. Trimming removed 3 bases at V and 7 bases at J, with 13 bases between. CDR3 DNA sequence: TGTGCCAGTAGTATCGGCGGACAGATAGAGCAGTACTTC. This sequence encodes CASSIGGQIEQYF.

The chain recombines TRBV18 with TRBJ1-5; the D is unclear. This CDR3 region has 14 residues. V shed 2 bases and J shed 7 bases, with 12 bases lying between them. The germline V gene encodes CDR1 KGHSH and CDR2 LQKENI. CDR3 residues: CASSPFDLRQPQHF. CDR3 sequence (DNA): TGTGCCAGCTCACCATTCGACTTACGACAGCCCCAGCATTTT.

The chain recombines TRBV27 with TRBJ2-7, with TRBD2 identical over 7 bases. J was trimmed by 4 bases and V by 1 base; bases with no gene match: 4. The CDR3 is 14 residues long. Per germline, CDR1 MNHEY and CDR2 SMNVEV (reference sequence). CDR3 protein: CASSLWGGKYEQYF. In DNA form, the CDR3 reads TGTGCCAGCAGTTTATGGGGGGGAAAGTACGAGCAGTACTTC.

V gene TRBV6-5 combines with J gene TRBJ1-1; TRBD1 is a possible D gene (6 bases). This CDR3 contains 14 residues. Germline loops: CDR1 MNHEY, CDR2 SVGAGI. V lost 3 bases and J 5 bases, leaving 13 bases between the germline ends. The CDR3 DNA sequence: TGTGCCAGCAGTTATCAACAGGGCCGGACTGAAGCTTTCTTT. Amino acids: CASSYQQGRTEAFF.

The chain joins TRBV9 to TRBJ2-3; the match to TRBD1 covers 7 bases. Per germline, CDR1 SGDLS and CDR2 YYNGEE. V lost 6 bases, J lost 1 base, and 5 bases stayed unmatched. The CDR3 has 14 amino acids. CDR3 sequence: CASNYTGGTDTQYF. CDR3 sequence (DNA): TGTGCCAGCAATTACACAGGGGGCACAGATACGCAGTATTTT.

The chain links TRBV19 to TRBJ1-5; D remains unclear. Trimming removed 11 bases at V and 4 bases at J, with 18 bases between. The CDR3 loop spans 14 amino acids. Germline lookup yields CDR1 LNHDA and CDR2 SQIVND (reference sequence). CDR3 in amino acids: CASGLNPSNQPQHF. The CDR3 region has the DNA TGTGCCTCCGGGTTAAATCCCTCGAATCAGCCCCAGCATTTT.

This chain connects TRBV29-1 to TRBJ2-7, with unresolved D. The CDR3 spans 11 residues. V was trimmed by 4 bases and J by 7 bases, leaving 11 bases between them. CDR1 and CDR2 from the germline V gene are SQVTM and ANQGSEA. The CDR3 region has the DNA TGCAGCGTTGGCCAGACTCGGGAGCAGTACTTC. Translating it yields CSVGQTREQYF.

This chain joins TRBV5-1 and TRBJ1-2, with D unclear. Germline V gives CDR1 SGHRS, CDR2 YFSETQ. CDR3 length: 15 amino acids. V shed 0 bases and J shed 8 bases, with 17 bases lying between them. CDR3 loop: CASSLEGALGRGYTF. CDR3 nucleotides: TGCGCCAGCAGCTTGGAAGGTGCTTTGGGGAGAGGCTACACCTTC. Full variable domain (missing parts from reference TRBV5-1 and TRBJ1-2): KAGVTQTPRYLIKTRGQQVTLSCSPISGHRSVSWYQQTPGQGLQFLFEYFSETQRNKGNFPGRFSGRQFSNSRSEMNVSTLELGDSALYLCASSLEGALGRGYTFGSGTRLTVV.

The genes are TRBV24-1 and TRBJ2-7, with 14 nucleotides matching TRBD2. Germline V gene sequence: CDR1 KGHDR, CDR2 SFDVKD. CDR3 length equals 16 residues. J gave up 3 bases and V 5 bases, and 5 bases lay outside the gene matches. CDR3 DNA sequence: TGTGCCACCAGTGCCGGACTAGCGGGAGGCCTCTACGAGCAGTACTTC. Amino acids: CATSAGLAGGLYEQYF.

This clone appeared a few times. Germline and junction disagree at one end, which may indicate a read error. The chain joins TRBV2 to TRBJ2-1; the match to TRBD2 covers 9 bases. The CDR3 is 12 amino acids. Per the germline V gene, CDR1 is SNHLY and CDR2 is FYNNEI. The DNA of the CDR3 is TGTGCCAGCAGTGAATACGGGACTAGCCTCCTCTTC. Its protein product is CASSEYGTSLLF.

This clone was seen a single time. In DNA form, the CDR3 reads TGTGCCTGGAGTGGCGGACTGGGCGCGGGGTACGAGCAGTACTTC. The encoded protein is CAWSGGLGAGYEQYF. The chain combines TRBV30 with TRBJ2-7, with a possible D match to TRBD2 (6 bases). In germline, CDR1 is GTSNPN, CDR2 SVGIG (reference sequence). Trimming pared 1 base from V and 4 bases from J, leaving 17 bases between. This CDR3 has 15 amino acids.

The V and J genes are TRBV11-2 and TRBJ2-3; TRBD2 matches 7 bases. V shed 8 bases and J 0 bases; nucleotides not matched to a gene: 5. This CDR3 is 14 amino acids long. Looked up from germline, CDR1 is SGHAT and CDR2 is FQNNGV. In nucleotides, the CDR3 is TGTGCCAGCGCCCGAGCGGGGAGCACAGATACGCAGTATTTT. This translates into CASARAGSTDTQYF.

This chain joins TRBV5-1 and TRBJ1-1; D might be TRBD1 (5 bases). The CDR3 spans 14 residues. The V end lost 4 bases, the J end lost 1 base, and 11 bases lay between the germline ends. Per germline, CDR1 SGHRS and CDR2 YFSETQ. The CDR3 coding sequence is TGCGCCAGCAGCAGTATAACAGGGAACACTGAAGCTTTCTTT. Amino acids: CASSSITGNTEAFF. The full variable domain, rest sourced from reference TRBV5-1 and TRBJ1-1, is KAGVTQTPRYLIKTRGQQVTLSCSPISGHRSVSWYQQTPGQGLQFLFEYFSETQRNKGNFPGRFSGRQFSNSRSEMNVSTLELGDSALYLCASSSITGNTEAFFGQGTRLTVV.

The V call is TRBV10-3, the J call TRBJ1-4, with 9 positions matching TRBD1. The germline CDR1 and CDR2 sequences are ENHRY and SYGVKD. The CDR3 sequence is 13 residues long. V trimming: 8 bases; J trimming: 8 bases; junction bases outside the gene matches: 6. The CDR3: CAIQTGGREKLFF. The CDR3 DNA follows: TGTGCCATCCAGACAGGGGGTAGGGAAAAACTGTTTTTT.

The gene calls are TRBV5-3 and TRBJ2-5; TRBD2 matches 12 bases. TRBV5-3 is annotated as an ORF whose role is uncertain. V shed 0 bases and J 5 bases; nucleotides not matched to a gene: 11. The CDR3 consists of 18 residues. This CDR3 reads CARSLALASGRAWETQYF. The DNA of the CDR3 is TGTGCCAGAAGCTTGGCCTTGGCTAGCGGGAGGGCCTGGGAGACCCAGTACTTC.

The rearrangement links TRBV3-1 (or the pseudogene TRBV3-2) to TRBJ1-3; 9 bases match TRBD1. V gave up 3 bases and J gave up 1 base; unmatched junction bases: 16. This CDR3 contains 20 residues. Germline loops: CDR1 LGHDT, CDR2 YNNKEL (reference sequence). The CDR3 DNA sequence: TGTGCCAGCAGCCATGGAACAGGGGGCCCGTTTGGAATTTCTGGAAACACCATATATTTT. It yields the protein CASSHGTGGPFGISGNTIYF.

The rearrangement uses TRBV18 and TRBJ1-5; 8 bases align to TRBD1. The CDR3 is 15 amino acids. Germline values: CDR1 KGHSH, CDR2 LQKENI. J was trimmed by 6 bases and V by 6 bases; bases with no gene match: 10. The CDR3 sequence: CASSPGQGITQPQHF. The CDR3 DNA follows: TGTGCCAGCTCGCCAGGACAGGGAATAACTCAGCCCCAGCATTTT.

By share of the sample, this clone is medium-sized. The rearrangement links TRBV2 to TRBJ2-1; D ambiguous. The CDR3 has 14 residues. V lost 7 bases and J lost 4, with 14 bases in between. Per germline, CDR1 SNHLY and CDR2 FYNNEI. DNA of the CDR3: TGTGCCAGCATACAGAGAATCGAATACAATGAGCAGTTCTTC. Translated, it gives CASIQRIEYNEQFF.

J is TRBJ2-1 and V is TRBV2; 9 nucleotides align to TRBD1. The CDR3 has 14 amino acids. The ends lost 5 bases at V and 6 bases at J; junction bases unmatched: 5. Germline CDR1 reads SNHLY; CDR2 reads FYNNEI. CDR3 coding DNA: TGTGCCAGCAGTATCGACAGGGGGAGCAATGAGCAGTTCTTC. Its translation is CASSIDRGSNEQFF.

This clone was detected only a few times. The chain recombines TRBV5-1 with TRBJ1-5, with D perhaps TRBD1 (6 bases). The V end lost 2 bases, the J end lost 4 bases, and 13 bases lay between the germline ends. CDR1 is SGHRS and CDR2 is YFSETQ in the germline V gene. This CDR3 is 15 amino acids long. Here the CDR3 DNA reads TGCGCCAGCAGCTTATATAGGACAGAAAATCAGCCCCAGCATTTT. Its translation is CASSLYRTENQPQHF.

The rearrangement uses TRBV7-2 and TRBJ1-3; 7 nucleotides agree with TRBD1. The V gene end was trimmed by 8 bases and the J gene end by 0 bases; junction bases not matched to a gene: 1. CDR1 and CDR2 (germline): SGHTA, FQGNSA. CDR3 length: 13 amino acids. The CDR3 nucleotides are TGTGCCAGCCGACAGGGCTCTGGAAACACCATATATTTT. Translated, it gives CASRQGSGNTIYF. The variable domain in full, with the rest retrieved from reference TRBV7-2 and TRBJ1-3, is GAGVSQSPSNKVTEKGKDVELRCDPISGHTALYWYRQSLGQGLEFLIYFQGNSAPDKSGLPSDRFSAERTGGSVSTLTIQRTQQEDSAVYLCASRQGSGNTIYFGEGSWLTVV.

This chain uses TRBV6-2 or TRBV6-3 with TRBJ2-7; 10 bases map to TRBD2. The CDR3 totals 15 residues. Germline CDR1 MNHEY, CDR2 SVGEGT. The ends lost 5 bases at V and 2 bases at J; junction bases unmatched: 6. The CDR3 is CASSKWTSGTYEQYF. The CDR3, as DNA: TGTGCCAGCAGTAAATGGACTAGCGGTACCTACGAGCAGTACTTC.

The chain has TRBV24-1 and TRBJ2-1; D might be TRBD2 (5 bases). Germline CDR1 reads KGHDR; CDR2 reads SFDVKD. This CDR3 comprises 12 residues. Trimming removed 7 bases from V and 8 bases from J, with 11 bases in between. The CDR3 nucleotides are TGTGCCACCAGGGCGGAGGACTATGAGCAGTTCTTC. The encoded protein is CATRAEDYEQFF.

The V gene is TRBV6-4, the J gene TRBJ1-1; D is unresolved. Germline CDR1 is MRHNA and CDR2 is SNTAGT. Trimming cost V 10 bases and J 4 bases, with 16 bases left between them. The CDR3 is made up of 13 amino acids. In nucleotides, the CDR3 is TGTGCCACCCCCTCCGGGAGGCCCACTGAAGCTTTCTTT. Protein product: CATPSGRPTEAFF.

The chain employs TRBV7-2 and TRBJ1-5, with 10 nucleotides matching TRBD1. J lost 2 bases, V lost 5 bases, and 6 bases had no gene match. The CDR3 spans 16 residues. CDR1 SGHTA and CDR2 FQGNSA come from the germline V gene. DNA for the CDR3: TGTGCCAGCAGCCGGGACAGGGGTTGGGGCAATCAGCCCCAGCATTTT. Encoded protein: CASSRDRGWGNQPQHF.

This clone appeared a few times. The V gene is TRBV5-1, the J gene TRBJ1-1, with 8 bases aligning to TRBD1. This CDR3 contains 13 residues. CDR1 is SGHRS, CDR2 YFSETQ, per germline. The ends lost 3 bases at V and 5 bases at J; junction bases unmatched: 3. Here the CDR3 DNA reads TGCGCCAGCAGCTCAGGGGGCCGGACTGAAGCTTTCTTT. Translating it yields CASSSGGRTEAFF.